These 27 T cell receptor beta chains were all obtained from the same sample, sequenced in a study of post-analysis software for immune sequencing data. These receptors' antigens are unknown. Study-wide results and limits: Controls had lower frequencies than patients of about five TRBV segments, which included TRBV5-6, TRBV5-1 and TRBV20-1.

The authors incorporated unique molecular identifiers into the TCR beta cDNA libraries. TCRdb used MiXCR to reprocess the PCR reads, holding one entry per CDR3 protein. The sample consists of approximately 400,000 distinct CDR3 sequences, about a third of them appearing once. The specimen was blood. These TCRs come from a girl aged 10 to 17 with multiple sclerosis.

There are a few counts of this clonotype. This chain connects TRBV10-3 to TRBJ1-2; tentative D call: TRBD1 (5 bases). Germline V gene data show CDR1 as ENHRY and CDR2 as SYGVKD. This CDR3 has 13 residues. The V and J ends lost 8 bases and 0 bases respectively, with 10 bases between them. As DNA, the CDR3 is TGTGCCATCCTAAGGGGCACTAACTATGGCTACACCTTC. It specifies CAILRGTNYGYTF.

The V call is TRBV6-2 or TRBV6-3, the J call TRBJ2-1; D gene ambiguous. V shed 2 bases and J shed 6 bases, with 8 bases lying between them. The CDR3 consists of 13 residues. CDR1 is MNHEY, CDR2 SVGEGT, per germline. The CDR3 loop is CASSYLDRNEQFF. CDR3 DNA: TGTGCCAGCAGTTACCTTGACCGCAATGAGCAGTTCTTC.

The J gene is TRBJ2-2, the V gene TRBV6-2 or TRBV6-3; 8 bases are a match to TRBD2. Looked up from germline, CDR1 is MNHEY and CDR2 is SVGEGT. The trim removed 7 bases at V and 0 bases at J, leaving 7 bases unmatched. The CDR3 loop spans 16 amino acids. The CDR3 DNA reads TGTGCCAGCATCGCGGGGGGACCAACGAACACCGGGGAGCTGTTTTTT. It is translated as CASIAGGPTNTGELFF.

This clonotype has more than one count but fewer than ten. The chain has TRBV12-3 or TRBV12-4 and TRBJ1-1; no reliable D call. This CDR3 region has 13 residues. The V end lost 6 bases, the J end lost 1 base, and 9 bases lay between the germline ends. The CDR3 spells CASSPIGNTEAFF. The CDR3 DNA reads TGTGCCAGCAGCCCCATAGGGAACACTGAAGCTTTCTTT.

In this sample, this clonotype turned up a few times. This chain joins TRBV3-1 and TRBJ2-7; D may be TRBD2 (5 bases). Judging by the DNA end, TRBJ2-5 fits better; the J call may be wrong. The CDR3 length is 13 residues. Germline CDR1 and CDR2: LGHDT and YNNKEL (reference sequence). The CDR3 spells CASSQGTGGTQYF. The CDR3 bases are TGTGCCAGCAGCCAAGGGACCGGAGGGACCCAGTACTTC.

V gene TRBV20-1 combines with J gene TRBJ2-5; 8 bases are a match to TRBD2. This CDR3 contains 15 residues. Germline CDR1 reads DFQATT; CDR2 reads SNEGSKA (reference sequence). Trimming removed 3 bases from V and 2 bases from J; junction bases left unmatched: 8. The CDR3 protein is CSASRDSGTQETQYF. CDR3 coding DNA: TGCAGTGCTAGTCGGGATAGCGGGACGCAAGAGACCCAGTACTTC.

The CDR3, as DNA: TGTGCCTGGAGTGGACAGGGGGATGGTGAGCAGTTCTTC. It specifies CAWSGQGDGEQFF. The chain combines TRBV30 with TRBJ2-1, with 9 positions matching TRBD1. CDR1 and CDR2 (germline): GTSNPN, SVGIG (reference sequence). Trimming at V came to 1 base and at J to 9 bases, leaving 4 bases not matched to a gene. The CDR3 runs to 13 residues.

This clonotype showed up just a few times. The chain couples TRBV6-6 to TRBJ2-1, with D perhaps assigned TRBD1 or TRBD2 (6 bases each). Germline CDR1 and CDR2: MNHNY and SVGAGI (reference sequence). V was trimmed by 0 bases and J by 12 bases, leaving 18 bases between them. The CDR3 totals 15 residues. CDR3 in DNA: TGTGCCAGCAGTTACTCGGGGGGCACTTTTGAGGGGCAGTTCTTC. Its translation: CASSYSGGTFEGQFF.

This clonotype was detected ten times or more. The genes are TRBV12-3 or TRBV12-4 and TRBJ2-7; 8 bases map to TRBD1. The V segment lost 6 bases and the J segment 3 bases; nucleotides outside the gene matches: 7. The CDR3 extends over 14 amino acids. The CDR3: CASRPGTGNYEQYF. CDR3 in DNA: TGTGCCAGCAGACCCGGGACAGGTAACTACGAGCAGTACTTC.

V is TRBV27 and J is TRBJ2-1; D unclear. The CDR3 has 14 amino acids. Deletions cut 9 bases from V and 9 bases from J, with 21 bases between. Germline CDR1 is MNHEY and CDR2 is SMNVEV (reference sequence). The CDR3 region is CASTVRSGSVEQFF. The CDR3 region has the DNA TGTGCCAGTACCGTTCGTAGTGGATCGGTTGAGCAGTTCTTC.

The rearrangement joins TRBV12-3 or TRBV12-4 to TRBJ1-5; weak D call: TRBD1 (5 bases). The V end was cut by 1 base, the J end by 4 bases, with 11 bases between. The CDR3 contains 15 residues. CDR3 residues: CASSLEGDGNQPQHF. The DNA of the CDR3 is TGTGCCAGCAGTTTAGAAGGGGATGGTAATCAGCCCCAGCATTTT.

Many counts were recorded for this clonotype. This chain joins TRBV29-1 and TRBJ2-7; D may be TRBD2 (5 bases). Germline V gene sequence: CDR1 SQVTM, CDR2 ANQGSEA. CDR3 size: 13 residues. The germline V and J ends were trimmed by 0 bases and 5 bases, with 11 bases remaining between them. The CDR3 here is CSVEDRTRNEQYF. In DNA form, the CDR3 reads TGCAGCGTTGAAGATCGAACTAGGAACGAGCAGTACTTC.

The V call is TRBV4-1, the J call TRBJ1-5; D gene unclear. Trimming removed 0 bases from V and 4 bases from J, with 13 bases in between. CDR1 and CDR2 from the germline V gene are MGHRA and YSYEKL. There are 16 residues in the CDR3. The CDR3 nucleotides are TGCGCCAGCAGCCAAGATAGGAGTAGAGGGAATCAGCCCCAGCATTTT. Protein product: CASSQDRSRGNQPQHF.

The V and J genes are TRBV12-3 or TRBV12-4 and TRBJ1-1; no firm D call. The CDR3 sequence is 14 residues long. V gave up 3 bases and J gave up 9 bases, with 17 bases separating them. The CDR3 DNA is TGTGCCAGCAGTTTTAACAGCCGACCTACCAAAGCTTTCTTT. It encodes CASSFNSRPTKAFF.

The chain uses TRBV6-2 or TRBV6-3 and TRBJ2-5, with 7 bases fitting TRBD2. The length of the CDR3 is 14 residues. The V segment lost 7 bases and the J segment 1 base; nucleotides outside the gene matches: 6. Germline CDR1 MNHEY, CDR2 SVGEGT. The CDR3 spells CASIRGGGQETQYF. The CDR3 DNA is TGTGCCAGCATCCGCGGGGGAGGCCAAGAGACCCAGTACTTC.

V is TRBV27 and J is TRBJ2-6; 7 bases align to TRBD1. There are 16 residues in the CDR3. V shed 6 bases, J shed 0 bases, and the junction held 5 bases outside the gene matches. Germline V lookup: CDR1 MNHEY, CDR2 SMNVEV (reference sequence). CDR3: CASRPGQNSGANVLTF. CDR3 DNA sequence: TGTGCCAGCAGGCCGGGACAGAACTCTGGGGCCAACGTCCTGACTTTC.

This clonotype came up a few times. The chain links TRBV5-6 to TRBJ2-1; the D gene could be TRBD1 or TRBD2 (5 bases each). Trimming cost V 10 bases and J 6 bases, with 17 bases left between them. This CDR3 region has 13 residues. CDR1 is SGHDT, CDR2 YYEEEE, per germline. Here the CDR3 reads CAGTFGLSNEQFF. The CDR3 DNA follows: TGTGCCGGGACCTTTGGGCTCTCCAATGAGCAGTTCTTC.

The rearrangement uses TRBV4-2 and TRBJ1-6; maybe TRBD1 (6 bases). CDR1 is LGHNA and CDR2 is YNFKEQ in the germline V gene. This CDR3 region has 15 residues. V lost 0 bases to trimming and J lost 6 bases, with 9 bases between them. Here the CDR3 DNA reads TGTGCCAGCAGCCAAGAACAGGGCGTTAATTCACCCCTCCACTTT. It codes for CASSQEQGVNSPLHF.

In this sample, this clonotype turned up a few times. The chain uses TRBV7-2 and TRBJ1-2; 9 bases fit TRBD1. This CDR3 has 14 residues. The trim removed 4 bases at V and 7 bases at J, leaving 7 bases unmatched. Germline lookup yields CDR1 SGHTA and CDR2 FQGNSA. As DNA, the CDR3 is TGTGCCAGCAGCTGGCCACAGGGGGCGACTGGCTACACCTTC. This encodes CASSWPQGATGYTF.

The chain uses TRBV6-5 and TRBJ1-1, with TRBD1 matching over 8 bases. The ends lost 5 bases at V and 4 bases at J; junction bases unmatched: 6. The CDR3 loop spans 14 amino acids. Germline V gene lookup returns CDR1 MNHEY and CDR2 SVGAGI. CDR3 sequence reads: CASSPLTGGTEAFF. In DNA, the CDR3 is TGTGCCAGCAGTCCACTTACAGGGGGCACTGAAGCTTTCTTT.

This sequence joins TRBV18 and TRBJ1-1; D is uncertain. The ends were cut back, 3 bases at V and 1 base at J, with 9 bases in the middle. The CDR3 consists of 14 residues. Germline-derived CDR1 and CDR2 are KGHSH and LQKENI. In DNA, the CDR3 is TGTGCCAGCTCACCTACTCCTGAGAACACTGAAGCTTTCTTT. Its protein product is CASSPTPENTEAFF. The full variable domain, with the rest looked up from reference TRBV18 and TRBJ1-1, is NAGVMQNPRHLVRRRGQEARLRCSPMKGHSHVYWYRQLPEEGLKFMVYLQKENIIDESGMPKERFSAEFPKEGPSILRIQQVVRGDSAAYFCASSPTPENTEAFFGQGTRLTVV.

This chain uses TRBV6-2 or TRBV6-3 with TRBJ2-3, with D perhaps matching TRBD2 (7 bases). Germline values: CDR1 MNHEY, CDR2 SVGEGT. This CDR3 spans 16 amino acids. The germline V and J ends were trimmed by 0 bases and 5 bases, with 15 bases remaining between them. The DNA of the CDR3 is TGTGCCAGCAGTTACTCGACCGGGGGGCGGGAAGATACGCAGTATTTT. Translated: CASSYSTGGREDTQYF.

This clonotype was seen a few times. This chain links TRBV5-1 with TRBJ1-5, with D tentatively TRBD1 (5 bases). CDR1 and CDR2 from the germline V gene are SGHRS and YFSETQ. There are 15 residues in the CDR3. The germline V and J ends were trimmed by 4 bases and 3 bases, with 14 bases remaining between them. The CDR3 spells CASSPTDGANQPQHF. CDR3 DNA sequence: TGCGCCAGCAGCCCAACGGACGGGGCCAATCAGCCCCAGCATTTT. Supplemented by reference TRBV5-1 and TRBJ1-5, the full variable domain reads KAGVTQTPRYLIKTRGQQVTLSCSPISGHRSVSWYQQTPGQGLQFLFEYFSETQRNKGNFPGRFSGRQFSNSRSEMNVSTLELGDSALYLCASSPTDGANQPQHFGDGTRLSIL.

This clonotype has a handful of counts. The chain carries TRBV10-3 and TRBJ2-5; 7 bases are a match to TRBD1. Germline V lookup: CDR1 ENHRY, CDR2 SYGVKD. With 10 bases clipped from V and 1 base from J, the junction kept 3 bases outside the gene matches. CDR3 length: 12 residues. In DNA, the CDR3 is TGTGCCACGGGACAGAGCCAAGAGACCCAGTACTTC. Translation: CATGQSQETQYF.

This clonotype appeared a few times. The rearrangement joins TRBV6-5 to TRBJ2-3; TRBD2 matches at 13 bases. Germline CDR1 is MNHEY and CDR2 is SVGAGI. The CDR3 runs to 18 residues. Trimming cost V 0 bases and J 0 bases; bases outside gene matches: 3. The CDR3 coding sequence is TGTGCCAGCAGTTACTCTACGGGACTAGCGGGGAGCACAGATACGCAGTATTTT. Translation: CASSYSTGLAGSTDTQYF.

This clonotype was seen a single time. This sequence joins TRBV7-9 and TRBJ1-1; 7 bases are shared with TRBD1. The CDR3 loop spans 17 amino acids. The junction had 9 bases not matched to a gene; V was cut back by 2 bases and J by 0 bases. CDR1 is SEHNR, CDR2 FQNEAQ, per germline (reference sequence). In DNA form, the CDR3 reads TGTGCCAGCAGCTTAACACCGGGACAGAAGTTGAACACTGAAGCTTTCTTT. Protein: CASSLTPGQKLNTEAFF.

To note about this clonotype: It may be a read error: a sequence one base away is much more abundant. The chain employs TRBV20-1 and TRBJ2-5; the D gene is possibly TRBD2 (6 bases). There are 13 residues in the CDR3. The germline CDR1 and CDR2 sequences are DFQATT and SNEGSKA (reference sequence). Trimming took 3 bases from V and 5 from J, leaving 13 bases between them. The DNA for the CDR3 is TGCAGTGCTAGCGCGACTAGGAGTGAGACCCAGTACTTC. Amino acids: CSASATRSETQYF.